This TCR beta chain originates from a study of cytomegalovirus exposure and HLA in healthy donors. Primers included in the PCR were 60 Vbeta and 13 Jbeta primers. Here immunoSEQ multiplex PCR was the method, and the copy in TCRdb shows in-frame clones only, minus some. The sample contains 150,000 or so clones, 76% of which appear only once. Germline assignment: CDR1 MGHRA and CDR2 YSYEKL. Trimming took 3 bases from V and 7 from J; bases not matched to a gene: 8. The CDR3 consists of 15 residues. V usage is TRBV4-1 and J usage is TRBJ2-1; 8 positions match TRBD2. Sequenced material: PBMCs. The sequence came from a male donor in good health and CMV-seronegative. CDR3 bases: TGCGCCAGCAGCCATCTAGGACTAGCCGAGAATGAGCAGTTCTTC. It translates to CASSHLGLAENEQFF.